The 17 T cell receptor beta chains below all came from one sample that was sequenced in a study of T cell clones after liver transplantation. Only in-frame clones appear in the TCRdb table, and some are missing; sequencing was by immunoSEQ multiplex PCR. This table holds roughly 55,000 clones, roughly 70% found once. Specimen: CD4+ T cells from blood, collected 54 months after liver transplant. All receptors derive from a human patient who received a liver transplant. Some T cells may have originated in the graft donor.

This chain joins TRBV27 and TRBJ1-6; D gene uncertain. The CDR3 consists of 16 residues. V shed 4 bases and J shed 5 bases, with 15 bases lying between them. Per the germline V gene, CDR1 is MNHEY and CDR2 is SMNVEV (reference sequence). CDR3 sequence: CASSYRATGDNSPLHF. The DNA for the CDR3 is TGTGCCAGCAGTTACCGGGCCACCGGGGATAATTCACCCCTCCACTTT.

The chain couples TRBV7-2 to TRBJ2-2; possibly TRBD1 for D (6 bases). The germline V gene has CDR1 SGHTA and CDR2 FQGNSA. The CDR3 covers 16 residues. The V end lost 1 base, the J end lost 9 bases, and 18 bases lay between the germline ends. CDR3 sequence: CASSLGGGGVRRELFF. CDR3 sequence (DNA): TGTGCCAGCAGCTTAGGTGGGGGCGGCGTGAGGAGGGAGCTGTTTTTT.

The chain is built from TRBV5-5 and TRBJ2-7, with D tentatively TRBD1 (6 bases). The germline V gene has CDR1 SGHKS and CDR2 YYEKEE (reference sequence). The CDR3 has 16 residues. Trimming cost V 4 bases and J 2 bases, with 19 bases left between them. The CDR3 spells CASSAAPDSAAYEQYF. CDR3 in DNA: TGTGCCAGCAGCGCCGCGCCGGACAGTGCCGCCTACGAGCAGTACTTC.

This clone was observed once. CDR3 amino acids: CAISQDYSNQPQHF. In DNA, the CDR3 is TGTGCCATCAGCCAGGATTATAGCAATCAGCCCCAGCATTTT. This rearrangement joins TRBV10-3 to TRBJ1-5; D unclear. The V gene lost 6 bases and the J gene lost 0 bases, with 9 bases spanning the gap. The germline CDR1 and CDR2 sequences are ENHRY and SYGVKD. This CDR3 is built from 14 residues.

The J gene is TRBJ2-3, the V gene TRBV6-5, with a tentative D call TRBD1 (7 bases). V was pared by 4 bases and J by 5 bases, with 19 bases between. Germline CDR1 MNHEY, CDR2 SVGAGI. CDR3 length: 16 residues. The CDR3 nucleotides read TGTGCCAGCAGTTCGGAGGGGGCAGGAGGGAAAGATACGCAGTATTTT. It translates to CASSSEGAGGKDTQYF.

The rearrangement links TRBV6-4 to TRBJ2-1; D is possibly TRBD2 (5 bases). The ends were cut back, 3 bases at V and 6 bases at J, with 12 bases in the middle. CDR1 is MRHNA, CDR2 SNTAGT, per germline. The CDR3 loop spans 14 amino acids. The CDR3 sequence is CASSEGSFSNEQFF. The DNA of the CDR3 is TGTGCCAGCAGTGAGGGGAGTTTTTCCAATGAGCAGTTCTTC.

The rearrangement links TRBV25-1 to TRBJ2-7; the match to TRBD1 covers 8 bases. This CDR3 is built from 15 residues. V shed 0 bases and J 6 bases; nucleotides not matched to a gene: 7. The germline V gene has CDR1 MGHDK and CDR2 SYGVNS. CDR3 sequence: CASSEYGQGPIEQYF. The CDR3 DNA sequence: TGTGCCAGCAGTGAATATGGACAGGGACCAATCGAGCAGTACTTC.

This rearrangement joins TRBV21-1 to TRBJ1-5; the table's TRBD1 call for D was not verified on the DNA. TRBV21-1 is listed as a pseudogene. CDR3 length: 15 amino acids. For the CDR3, the DNA is TGTGCCAGCAGCAAAAGGACAGGGGGATTACAGCCCCAGCATTTT. This encodes CASSKRTGGLQPQHF.

This chain uses TRBV10-3 with TRBJ1-6, with 7 bases fitting TRBD1. The CDR3 sequence is 13 residues long. The germline gives CDR1 ENHRY, CDR2 SYGVKD. V was clipped by 11 bases and J by 10 bases; unmatched bases: 11. The CDR3 bases are TGTGCCGCCGTGGACAGGATAGAGTCACCCCTCCACTTT. It translates to CAAVDRIESPLHF.

This clone was seen a handful of times. The chain combines TRBV12-5 with TRBJ1-5; the D gene is possibly TRBD1 (5 bases). Trimming shortened V by 3 bases and J by 7 bases, and 10 bases separated the two germline ends. The CDR3 spans 13 residues. Germline assignment: CDR1 LGHNT and CDR2 FRNRAP. CDR3 sequence reads: CASGLDSRQPQHF. In nucleotides, the CDR3 is TGTGCTAGTGGTTTAGACAGTCGGCAGCCCCAGCATTTT.

This chain uses TRBV7-2 with TRBJ2-3, with TRBD2 matching over 12 bases. Losses at the gene ends were 5 bases for V and 4 bases for J; bases not matched to a gene: 10. This CDR3 spans 17 amino acids. Germline-derived CDR1 and CDR2 are SGHTA and FQGNSA. The DNA for the CDR3 is TGTGCCAGCAGCGGGCAGACTAGCGGGAGTACGCCAGATACGCAGTATTTT. The encoded protein is CASSGQTSGSTPDTQYF.

V usage is TRBV27 and J usage is TRBJ1-2; D gene uncertain. The CDR3 spans 14 residues. Looked up from germline, CDR1 is MNHEY and CDR2 is SMNVEV (reference sequence). The V gene lost 3 bases and the J gene lost 2 bases, with 10 bases spanning the gap. As DNA, the CDR3 is TGTGCCAGCAGTTTGAAGGGCGGGAACTATGGCTACACCTTC. Its protein is CASSLKGGNYGYTF.

The chain recombines TRBV27 with TRBJ2-3; TRBD2 agrees at 9 bases. Per the germline V gene, CDR1 is MNHEY and CDR2 is SMNVEV (reference sequence). The CDR3 loop spans 14 amino acids. Losses at the gene ends were 10 bases for V and 0 bases for J; bases not matched to a gene: 5. In DNA, the CDR3 is TGTGCCATCTCGACTAGCGGCAGCACAGATACGCAGTATTTT. The encoded protein is CAISTSGSTDTQYF.

The chain recombines TRBV23-1 with TRBJ2-7, with a tentative D call TRBD2 (7 bases). TRBV23-1 is an open reading frame, and its role is uncertain. CDR3 length: 16 amino acids. Trimming cost V 2 bases and J 4 bases, with 18 bases left between them. CDR3 in DNA: TGCGCCAGCAGTCAAAGGAAAAGAGGGGGGGCATACGAGCAGTACTTC. Translated: CASSQRKRGGAYEQYF.

This clone was seen a handful of times. V and J are TRBV28 and TRBJ1-1, with D hard to call. The V gene's germline CDR1 is MDHEN and CDR2 SYDVKM. The CDR3 extends over 12 amino acids. V was trimmed by 5 bases and J by 1 base, leaving 5 bases between them. Here the CDR3 reads CASSSRNTEAFF. The DNA for the CDR3 is TGTGCCAGCAGTAGCAGGAACACTGAAGCTTTCTTT.

This rearrangement joins TRBV4-1 to TRBJ1-2; TRBD1 matches 7 bases. J was trimmed by 7 bases and V by 1 base; bases with no gene match: 9. The CDR3 runs to 15 residues. Germline CDR1 and CDR2: MGHRA and YSYEKL. For the CDR3, the DNA is TGCGCCAGCAGCCAAGTCGGGAACAGGGGAGGTGGCTACACCTTC. This gives the protein CASSQVGNRGGGYTF.

The V call is TRBV30, the J call TRBJ2-1; 8 nucleotides agree with TRBD1. Germline values: CDR1 GTSNPN, CDR2 SVGIG (reference sequence). After removal of 5 bases from V and 2 bases from J, the junction contained 2 bases not matched to a gene. This CDR3 has 13 residues. The CDR3 DNA reads as TGTGCCTGGGGGACAGGAACCTACAATGAGCAGTTCTTC. Amino acid sequence: CAWGTGTYNEQFF.